One T cell receptor (beta chain) is described in this entry. Its target is not known. The sample is drawn from a study of CD8 T cells in ankylosing spondylitis. Study results and caveats: Blood from ankylosing spondylitis patients appeared to carry a characteristic roughly eight-variant TCR beta motif.

One entry per CDR3 protein, called by TCRdb with MiXCR from the 5' RACE reads. The table lists around 770,000 distinct CDR3 sequences, 12% of them singletons. V was shortened by 0 bases and J by 9 bases, with 16 bases between the two germline ends. The CDR3 is made up of 15 amino acids. The V gene's germline CDR1 is SGHRS and CDR2 YFSETQ. This rearrangement joins TRBV5-1 to TRBJ1-5; weak D call: TRBD1 (5 bases). This sequence originates from a male donor with ankylosing spondylitis. Source material: blood, either unsorted or a sorted T cell fraction (not recorded which). In nucleotides, the CDR3 is TGCGCCAGCAGCTTGGAAGCGGGGCCTATTATGCCCCAGCATTTT. Translated, it gives CASSLEAGPIMPQHF. Using reference TRBV5-1 and TRBJ1-5 for the parts outside the CDR3, the full variable domain is KAGVTQTPRYLIKTRGQQVTLSCSPISGHRSVSWYQQTPGQGLQFLFEYFSETQRNKGNFPGRFSGRQFSNSRSEMNVSTLELGDSALYLCASSLEAGPIMPQHFGDGTRLSIL.